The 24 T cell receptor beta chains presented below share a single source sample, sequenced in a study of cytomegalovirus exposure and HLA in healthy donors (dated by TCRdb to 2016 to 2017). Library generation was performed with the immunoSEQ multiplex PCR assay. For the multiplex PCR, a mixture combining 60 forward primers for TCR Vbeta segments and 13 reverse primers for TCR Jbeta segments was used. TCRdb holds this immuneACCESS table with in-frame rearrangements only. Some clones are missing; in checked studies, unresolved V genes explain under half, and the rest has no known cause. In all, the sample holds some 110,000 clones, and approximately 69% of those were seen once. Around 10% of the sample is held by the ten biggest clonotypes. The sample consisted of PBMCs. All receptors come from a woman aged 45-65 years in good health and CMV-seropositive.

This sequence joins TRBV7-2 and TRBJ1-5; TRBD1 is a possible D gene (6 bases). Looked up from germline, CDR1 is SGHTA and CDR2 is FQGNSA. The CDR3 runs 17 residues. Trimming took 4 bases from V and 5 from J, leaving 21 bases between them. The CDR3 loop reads CASSSPTGSTRHQPQHF. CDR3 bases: TGTGCCAGCAGCTCGCCGACAGGATCGACGAGACATCAGCCCCAGCATTTT.

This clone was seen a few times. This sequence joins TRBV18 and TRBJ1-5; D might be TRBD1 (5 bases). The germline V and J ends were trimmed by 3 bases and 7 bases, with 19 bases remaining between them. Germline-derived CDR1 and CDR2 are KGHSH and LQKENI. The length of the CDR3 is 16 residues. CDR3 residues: CASSPPTGGIGQPQHF. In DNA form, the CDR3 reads TGTGCCAGCTCACCCCCCACGGGGGGGATCGGACAGCCCCAGCATTTT.

CDR3 sequence reads: CASSPDSSVIGGYTF. The CDR3 nucleotides are TGTGCCAGCAGCCCCGACAGTTCGGTGATCGGTGGCTACACCTTC. The chain recombines TRBV7-8 with TRBJ1-2; D is possibly TRBD1 (5 bases). CDR1 and CDR2 from the germline V gene are SGHVS and FQNEAQ. The CDR3 totals 15 residues. V gave up 5 bases and J gave up 7 bases, with 20 bases separating them.

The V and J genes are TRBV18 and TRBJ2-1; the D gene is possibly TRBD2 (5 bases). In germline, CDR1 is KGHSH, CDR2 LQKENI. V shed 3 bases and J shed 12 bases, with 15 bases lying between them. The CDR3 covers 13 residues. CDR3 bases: TGTGCCAGCTCACCTCACGAGACGGGAATGCAGTTCTTC. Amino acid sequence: CASSPHETGMQFF.

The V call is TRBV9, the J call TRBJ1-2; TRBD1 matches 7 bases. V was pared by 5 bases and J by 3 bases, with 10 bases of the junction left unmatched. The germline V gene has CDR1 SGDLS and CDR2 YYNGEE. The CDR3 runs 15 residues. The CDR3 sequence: CASRGPGQAYYGYTF. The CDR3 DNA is TGTGCCAGCAGGGGGCCCGGACAGGCGTACTATGGCTACACCTTC. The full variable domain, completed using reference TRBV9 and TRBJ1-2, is DSGVTQTPKHLITATGQRVTLRCSPRSGDLSVYWYQQSLDQGLQFLIQYYNGEERAKGNILERFSAQQFPDLHSELNLSSLELGDSALYFCASRGPGQAYYGYTFGSGTRLTVV.

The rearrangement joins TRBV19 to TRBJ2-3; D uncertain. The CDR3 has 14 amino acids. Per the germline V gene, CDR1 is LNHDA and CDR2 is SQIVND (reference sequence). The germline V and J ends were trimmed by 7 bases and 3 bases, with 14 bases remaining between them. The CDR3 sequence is CASTRGGKTDTQYF. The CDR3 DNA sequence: TGTGCCAGTACCAGAGGCGGAAAGACAGATACGCAGTATTTT.

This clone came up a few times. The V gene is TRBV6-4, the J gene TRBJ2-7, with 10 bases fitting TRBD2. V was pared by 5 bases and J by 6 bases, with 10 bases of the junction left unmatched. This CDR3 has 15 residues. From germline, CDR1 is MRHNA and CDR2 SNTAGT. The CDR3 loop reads CASSKEAGGPVEQYF. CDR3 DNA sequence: TGTGCCAGCAGTAAGGAAGCGGGAGGGCCAGTCGAGCAGTACTTC.

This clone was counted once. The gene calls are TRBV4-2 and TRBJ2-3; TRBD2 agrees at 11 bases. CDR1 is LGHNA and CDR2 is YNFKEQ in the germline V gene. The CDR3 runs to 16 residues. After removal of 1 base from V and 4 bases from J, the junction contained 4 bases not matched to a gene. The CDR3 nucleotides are TGTGCCAGCAGCCAAGGAGGTAGCGGGGGGGCAGATACGCAGTATTTT. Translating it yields CASSQGGSGGADTQYF.

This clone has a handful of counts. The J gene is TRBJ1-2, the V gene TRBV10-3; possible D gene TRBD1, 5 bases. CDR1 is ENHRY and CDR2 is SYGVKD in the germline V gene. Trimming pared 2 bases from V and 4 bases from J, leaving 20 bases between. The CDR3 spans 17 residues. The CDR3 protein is CAISEGAQGWEGYGYTF. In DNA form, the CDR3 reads TGTGCCATCAGTGAGGGGGCGCAAGGTTGGGAGGGCTATGGCTACACCTTC.

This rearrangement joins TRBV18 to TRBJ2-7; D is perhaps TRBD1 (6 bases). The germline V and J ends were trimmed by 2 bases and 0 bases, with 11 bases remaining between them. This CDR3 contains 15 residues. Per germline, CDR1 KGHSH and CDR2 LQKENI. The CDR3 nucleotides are TGTGCCAGCTCACCATCAGGGGCCAGCTCCTACGAGCAGTACTTC. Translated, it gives CASSPSGASSYEQYF. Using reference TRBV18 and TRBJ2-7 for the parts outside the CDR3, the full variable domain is NAGVMQNPRHLVRRRGQEARLRCSPMKGHSHVYWYRQLPEEGLKFMVYLQKENIIDESGMPKERFSAEFPKEGPSILRIQQVVRGDSAAYFCASSPSGASSYEQYFGPGTRLTVT.

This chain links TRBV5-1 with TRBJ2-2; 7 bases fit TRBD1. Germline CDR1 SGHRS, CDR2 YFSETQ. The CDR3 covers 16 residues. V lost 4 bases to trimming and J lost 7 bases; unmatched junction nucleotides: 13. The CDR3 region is CASSGGTESGVGELFF. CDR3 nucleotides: TGCGCCAGCAGCGGTGGGACAGAGTCTGGTGTCGGGGAGCTGTTTTTT.

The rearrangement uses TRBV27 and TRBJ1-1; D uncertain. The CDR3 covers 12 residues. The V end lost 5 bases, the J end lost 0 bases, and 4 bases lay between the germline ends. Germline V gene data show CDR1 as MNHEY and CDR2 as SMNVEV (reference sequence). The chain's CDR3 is CASSTLNTEAFF. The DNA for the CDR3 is TGTGCCAGCAGTACTTTGAACACTGAAGCTTTCTTT.

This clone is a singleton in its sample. CDR3 bases: TGTGCCAGCACCCCGCGGGGGGACTATGGCTACACCTTC. This translates into CASTPRGDYGYTF. The rearrangement links TRBV28 to TRBJ1-2, with D perhaps matching TRBD1 (5 bases). The germline V and J ends were trimmed by 7 bases and 3 bases, with 12 bases remaining between them. This CDR3 comprises 13 residues. Germline values: CDR1 MDHEN, CDR2 SYDVKM.

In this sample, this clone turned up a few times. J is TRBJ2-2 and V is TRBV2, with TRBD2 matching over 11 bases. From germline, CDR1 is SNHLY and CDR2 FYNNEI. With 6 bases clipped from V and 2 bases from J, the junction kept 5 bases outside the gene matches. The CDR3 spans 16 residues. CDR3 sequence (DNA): TGTGCCAGCAGCGGCGGGACTAGCGGTAACACCGGGGAGCTGTTTTTT. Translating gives CASSGGTSGNTGELFF. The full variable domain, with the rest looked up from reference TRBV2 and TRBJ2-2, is EPEVTQTPSHQVTQMGQEVILRCVPISNHLYFYWYRQILGQKVEFLVSFYNNEISEKSEIFDDQFSVERPDGSNFTLKIRSTKLEDSAMYFCASSGGTSGNTGELFFGEGSRLTVL.

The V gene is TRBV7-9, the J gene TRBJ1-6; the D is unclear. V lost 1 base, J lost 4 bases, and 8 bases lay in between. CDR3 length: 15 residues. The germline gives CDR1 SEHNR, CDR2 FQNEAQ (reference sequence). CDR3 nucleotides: TGTGCCAGCAGCTTAGGGTCAGTGTATAATTCACCCCTCCACTTT. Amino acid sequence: CASSLGSVYNSPLHF. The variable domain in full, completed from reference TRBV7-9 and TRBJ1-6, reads DTGVSQNPRHKITKRGQNVTFRCDPISEHNRLYWYRQTLGQGPEFLTYFQNEAQLEKSRLLSDRFSAERPKGSFSTLEIQRTEQGDSAMYLCASSLGSVYNSPLHFGNGTRLTVT.

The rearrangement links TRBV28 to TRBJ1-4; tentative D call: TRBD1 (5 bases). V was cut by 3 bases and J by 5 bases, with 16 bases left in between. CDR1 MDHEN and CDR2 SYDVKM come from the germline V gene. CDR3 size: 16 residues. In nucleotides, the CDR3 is TGTGCCAGCAGTTTTCCGGGGGAGGCGGGGAATGAAAAACTGTTTTTT. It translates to CASSFPGEAGNEKLFF.

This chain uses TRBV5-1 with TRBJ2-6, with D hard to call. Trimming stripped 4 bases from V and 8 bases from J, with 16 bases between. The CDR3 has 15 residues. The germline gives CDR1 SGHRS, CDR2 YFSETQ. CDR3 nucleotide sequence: TGCGCCAGCAGCCCCGACTCGGCCGGGTCCAACGTCCTGACTTTC. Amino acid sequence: CASSPDSAGSNVLTF.

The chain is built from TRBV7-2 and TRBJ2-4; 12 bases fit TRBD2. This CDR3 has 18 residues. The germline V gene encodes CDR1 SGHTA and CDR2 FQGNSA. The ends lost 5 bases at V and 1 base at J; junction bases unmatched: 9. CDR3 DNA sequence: TGTGCCAGCAGCGAGACTAGCGGGAGACTTGCGGCCAAAAACATTCAGTACTTC. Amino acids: CASSETSGRLAAKNIQYF.

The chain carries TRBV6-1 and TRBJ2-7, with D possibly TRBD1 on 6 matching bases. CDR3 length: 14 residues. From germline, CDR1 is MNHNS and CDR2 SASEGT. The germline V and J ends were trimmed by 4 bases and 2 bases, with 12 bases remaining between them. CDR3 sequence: CASSAGTPAYEQYF. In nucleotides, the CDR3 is TGTGCCAGCAGTGCTGGGACACCGGCCTACGAGCAGTACTTC.

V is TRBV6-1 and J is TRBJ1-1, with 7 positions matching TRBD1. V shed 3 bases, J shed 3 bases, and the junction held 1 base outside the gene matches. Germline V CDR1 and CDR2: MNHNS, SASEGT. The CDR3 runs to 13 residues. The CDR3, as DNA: TGTGCCAGCAGTGACGACAGGGACACTGAAGCTTTCTTT. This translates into CASSDDRDTEAFF.

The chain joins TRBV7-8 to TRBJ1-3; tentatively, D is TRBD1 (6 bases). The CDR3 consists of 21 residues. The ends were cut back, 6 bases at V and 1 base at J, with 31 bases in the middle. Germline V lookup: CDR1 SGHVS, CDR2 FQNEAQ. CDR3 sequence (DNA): TGTGCCAGCAGTCAATCGTGGACTGATTCCGGGACACTGGATTCTGGAAACACCATATATTTT. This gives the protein CASSQSWTDSGTLDSGNTIYF.

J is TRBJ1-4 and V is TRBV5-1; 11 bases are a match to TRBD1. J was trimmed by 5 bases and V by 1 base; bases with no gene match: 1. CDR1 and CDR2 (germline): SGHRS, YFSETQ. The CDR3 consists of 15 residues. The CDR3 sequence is CASSLRDRGNEKLFF. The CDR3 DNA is TGCGCCAGCAGCTTGCGGGACAGGGGGAATGAAAAACTGTTTTTT. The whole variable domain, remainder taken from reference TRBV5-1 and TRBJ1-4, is KAGVTQTPRYLIKTRGQQVTLSCSPISGHRSVSWYQQTPGQGLQFLFEYFSETQRNKGNFPGRFSGRQFSNSRSEMNVSTLELGDSALYLCASSLRDRGNEKLFFGSGTQLSVL.

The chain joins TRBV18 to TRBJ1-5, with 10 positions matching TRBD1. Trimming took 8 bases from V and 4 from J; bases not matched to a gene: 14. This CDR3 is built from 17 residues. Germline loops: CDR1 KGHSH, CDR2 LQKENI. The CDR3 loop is CASSGQGVTKPNQPQHF. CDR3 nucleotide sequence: TGTGCCAGCAGCGGACAGGGGGTCACCAAACCTAATCAGCCCCAGCATTTT.

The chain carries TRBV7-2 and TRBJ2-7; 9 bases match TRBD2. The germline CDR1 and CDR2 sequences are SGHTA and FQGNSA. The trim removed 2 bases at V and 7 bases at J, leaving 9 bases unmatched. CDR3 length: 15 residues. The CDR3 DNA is TGTGCCAGCAGCTTATTTAGCGGGAGTGCGTTAGAGCAGTACTTC. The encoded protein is CASSLFSGSALEQYF.